The next 5 T cell receptor beta chains were all read from a single sample in a study of blood T cell repertoires in COVID-19. Generated by immunoSEQ multiplex PCR, the TCRdb table keeps only in-frame clones and is missing some. The sample yields about 50,000 clones, 88% seen once. Sequencing was done on a sample of peripheral blood. These TCRs come from a human donor with active COVID-19. The donor label of this sample is uncertain.

V gene TRBV9 combines with J gene TRBJ2-2, with D possibly TRBD2 on 5 matching bases. Germline V gene data show CDR1 as SGDLS and CDR2 as YYNGEE. V shed 6 bases and J shed 4 bases, with 13 bases lying between them. This CDR3 contains 14 residues. CDR3 nucleotides: TGTGCCAGCAAATCCGCGGGTAGCACCGGGGAGCTGTTTTTT. As protein: CASKSAGSTGELFF.

The chain is built from TRBV5-4 and TRBJ1-6, with 11 bases lining up with TRBD1. The CDR3 covers 15 residues. Germline V gene sequence: CDR1 SGHNT, CDR2 YYREEE (reference sequence). Losses at the gene ends were 4 bases for V and 7 bases for J; bases not matched to a gene: 4. For the CDR3, the DNA is TGTGCCAGCAGCAGGACAGGGGGCGGAAATTCACCCCTCCACTTT. It is translated as CASSRTGGGNSPLHF.

This sequence joins TRBV6-6 and TRBJ2-1, with 10 bases matching TRBD1. The germline V gene encodes CDR1 MNHNY and CDR2 SVGAGI (reference sequence). V trimming: 8 bases; J trimming: 5 bases; junction bases outside the gene matches: 6. The CDR3 extends over 14 amino acids. CDR3 loop: CASSDRGLHNEQFF. CDR3 sequence (DNA): TGTGCCAGCTCAGACAGGGGGCTACACAATGAGCAGTTCTTC.

This clone was picked up one time. The rearrangement uses TRBV7-2 and TRBJ2-1; 11 bases match TRBD2. This CDR3 has 17 amino acids. Germline V lookup: CDR1 SGHTA, CDR2 FQGNSA. Trimming cost V 0 bases and J 5 bases; bases outside gene matches: 6. CDR3 nucleotide sequence: TGTGCCAGCAGCTTAGCCCTTAGCGGGGGGGCCGACAATGAGCAGTTCTTC. Protein product: CASSLALSGGADNEQFF.

The chain has TRBV24-1 and TRBJ1-1; 10 bases agree with TRBD1. CDR1 and CDR2 (germline): KGHDR, SFDVKD. V shed 9 bases, J shed 3 bases, and the junction held 9 bases outside the gene matches. The CDR3 loop spans 15 amino acids. The CDR3 DNA sequence: TGTGCCACCCGTCCCGGGACAGGGGCGTACACTGAAGCTTTCTTT. Residues: CATRPGTGAYTEAFF.